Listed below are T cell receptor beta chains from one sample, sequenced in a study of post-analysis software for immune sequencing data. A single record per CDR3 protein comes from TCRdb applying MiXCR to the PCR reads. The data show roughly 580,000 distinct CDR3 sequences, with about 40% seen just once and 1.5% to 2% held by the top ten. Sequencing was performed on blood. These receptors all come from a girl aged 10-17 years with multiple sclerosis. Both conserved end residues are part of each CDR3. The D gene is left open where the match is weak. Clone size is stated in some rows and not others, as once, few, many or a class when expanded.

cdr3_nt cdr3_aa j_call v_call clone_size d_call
TGTGCCATCAGTGCTGGGGTTGAGACTGAAGCTTTCTTT CAISAGVETEAFF TRBJ1-1 TRBV10-3 . .
TGTGCCAGCAACCGGGACGGATTCTTGAACACTGAAGCTTTCTTT CASNRDGFLNTEAFF TRBJ1-1 TRBV12-3/TRBV12-4 . .
TGCGCCGGCAGTGAGGACAGGGGCGGGTACGAGCAGTACTTC CAGSEDRGGYEQYF TRBJ2-7 TRBV10-2 few TRBD1
TGTGCCAGCGGGTACCGGGACAGGGTCATCCCTACCATAGCCAAAAACATTCAGTACTTC CASGYRDRVIPTIAKNIQYF TRBJ2-4 TRBV6-5 . TRBD1
TGCGCCAGTAGGGACACGTCCGCCGACGAGCAGTACTTC CASRDTSADEQYF TRBJ2-7 TRBV5-1 few .
TGTGCCAGCAGTCCAGAACAGCACACAGATACGCAGTATTTT CASSPEQHTDTQYF TRBJ2-3 TRBV6-5 few .
TGTGCCAGCAGCCTCATAGGACGGGGGAGAACAACTGAAGCTTTCTTT CASSLIGRGRTTEAFF TRBJ1-1 TRBV7-9 few .
TGTGCCAGCAGCGACCCGGACATCCCCTACGAGCAGTACTTC CASSDPDIPYEQYF TRBJ2-7 TRBV9 few .
TGTGCCAGCACCTCGGACAGCGGAGAGCAGTTCTTC CASTSDSGEQFF TRBJ2-1 TRBV6-5 . .
TGTGCCAGCAGTTTCCGGAGCCACTACGAGCAGTACTTC CASSFRSHYEQYF TRBJ2-7 TRBV12-3/TRBV12-4 few .
TGCAGCGTTAACCCCAACAGGGGGCAAACTGAAGCTTTCTTT CSVNPNRGQTEAFF TRBJ1-1 TRBV29-1 few TRBD1
TGTGCCAGCAGTTTAAGGGTGGCGGGAGACTACAATGAGCAGTTCTTC CASSLRVAGDYNEQFF TRBJ2-1 TRBV12-3/TRBV12-4 . TRBD2
TGTGCCAGCAGACAAGGGGCTAGCGGGCCACAAGAGACCCAGTACTTC CASRQGASGPQETQYF TRBJ2-5 TRBV7-6 . TRBD2
TGTGCCACATCGGGATGGGGACAGGGTGCCGAGCAGTACTTC CATSGWGQGAEQYF TRBJ2-7 TRBV12-3/TRBV12-4 . TRBD1
TGTGCCAGCACGACGTACAATGAGCAGTTCTTC CASTTYNEQFF TRBJ2-1 TRBV6-5 few .
TGCAGCGTTGGAGCGTACCAAGAGACCCAGTACTTC CSVGAYQETQYF TRBJ2-5 TRBV29-1 few .
TGTGCCACCAGCAGAGGAGGACGGCCGAACACTGAAGCTTTCTTT CATSRGGRPNTEAFF TRBJ1-1 TRBV15 . .
TGTGCCAGCAGTGATCCCCTTAGGGGGGATGTAGCTTTCTTT CASSDPLRGDVAFF TRBJ1-1 TRBV2 . .
TGTGCCAGCAGTGAAGAGCCCTGGATCCAGCCCCAGCATTTT CASSEEPWIQPQHF TRBJ1-5 TRBV6-1 . .
TGCGCCAGCAGCTTTTCAGCGGACTATTCCTACGAGCAGTACTTC CASSFSADYSYEQYF TRBJ2-7 TRBV5-1 few .
TGTGCCAGCAGCTTAGTGGGCGATCTCTCCTACGAGCAGTACTTC CASSLVGDLSYEQYF TRBJ2-7 TRBV7-2 few .
TGTGCCAGCAGCCAGCGACGACAGGGACTCTCCTACAATGAGCAGTTCTTC CASSQRRQGLSYNEQFF TRBJ2-1 TRBV5-6 . .
TGTGCCAGCAGAGGGGACGGCTCCTACGAGCAGTACTTC CASRGDGSYEQYF TRBJ2-7 TRBV2 few .
TGCGCCAGCAGCTTGGGCCAGGGGGTGAACACTGAAGCTTTCTTT CASSLGQGVNTEAFF TRBJ1-1 TRBV5-1 . TRBD1
TGTGCCAACCGAGAAGGGAATGAGCAGTTCTTC CANREGNEQFF TRBJ2-1 TRBV2 . .
TGTGCCAGCAGCTTACAGGGCCTATACAATGAGCAGTTCTTC CASSLQGLYNEQFF TRBJ2-1 TRBV11-2 . .
TGTGCCATCGGGACTAGCGGCTACAATGAGCAGTTCTTC CAIGTSGYNEQFF TRBJ2-1 TRBV10-3 . TRBD2
TGCGCCAGCAGCCCTGTTGTGACGGCTCCTAATGAAAAACTGTTTTTT CASSPVVTAPNEKLFF TRBJ1-4 TRBV5-1 . .
TGCAGTGCTAGAGTTCCGGACAGGGTATTCGCTAGTGGCTACACCTTC CSARVPDRVFASGYTF TRBJ1-2 TRBV20-1 . TRBD1
TGTGCCAGCAGTATAGACATGGGGTATGGCTACACCTTC CASSIDMGYGYTF TRBJ1-2 TRBV12-3/TRBV12-4 . .
TGTGCCAACAGACGGACGGAAGGCTACGAGCAGTACTTC CANRRTEGYEQYF TRBJ2-7 TRBV27 . .
TGCGCCAGCAGCCCGGCCTCAACTAATGAAAAACTGTTTTTT CASSPASTNEKLFF TRBJ1-4 TRBV4-1 . .
TGCAGCGTTGATACAAATCCTGGGGCTGAAGCTTTCTTT CSVDTNPGAEAFF TRBJ1-1 TRBV29-1 few .
TGCAGGATCACTCAAGAGACCCAGTACTTC CRITQETQYF TRBJ2-5 TRBV20-1 . .
TGTGCCAGCAGCCCAGCGAACGGGGAGCTGTTTTTT CASSPANGELFF TRBJ2-2 TRBV7-9 . .
TGTGCCAGCAGTCCATCGGGGGGGCGTGAAAAACTGTTTTTT CASSPSGGREKLFF TRBJ1-4 TRBV12-3/TRBV12-4 . .
TGTGCCAGCAGTTTGAGGGGACAGACTTACGAGCAGTACTTC CASSLRGQTYEQYF TRBJ2-7 TRBV12-3/TRBV12-4 many TRBD1
TGTGCCTGGAGTGTAGGTCCAGGAGCCTACAATGAGCAGTTCTTC CAWSVGPGAYNEQFF TRBJ2-1 TRBV30 . .
TGCGCCAGCAGCCAGCCGACTAGCGGGAGTCTCTACGAGCAGTACTTC CASSQPTSGSLYEQYF TRBJ2-7 TRBV4-1 . TRBD2
TGCAGTGCGCAGGTTGGACGGGACGGTTACTACGAGCAGTACTTC CSAQVGRDGYYEQYF TRBJ2-7 TRBV20-1 . .
TGTGCCAGCAGCTTGACCATTAGCCGGAAAAGAAATCAGCCCCAGCATTTT CASSLTISRKRNQPQHF TRBJ1-5 TRBV5-6 . .